A single sample is the source of the 26 T cell receptor beta chains below, sequenced in a study of glioma-infiltrating T cells after dendritic cell vaccination. Generated by immunoSEQ multiplex PCR, the TCRdb table keeps only in-frame clones and is missing some. The table lists about 92,000 clones, 70% to 90% of them singletons. Sequenced material: blood, taken before dendritic cell vaccination. The receptors were sampled from a human donor with glioblastoma.

The J gene is TRBJ2-1, the V gene TRBV7-8, with TRBD2 matching over 12 bases. Germline V gene sequence: CDR1 SGHVS, CDR2 FQNEAQ. There are 18 residues in the CDR3. With V trimmed by 2 bases and J by 3 bases, 8 bases remained unmatched. Written as DNA, the CDR3 is TGTGCCAGCAGCTTAAGGGTAAGGACTAGCGGGAACTACAATGAGCAGTTCTTC. Protein sequence: CASSLRVRTSGNYNEQFF.

This clone showed up just a few times. The CDR3 nucleotides read TGTGCCAGCAGCCTAGCCCGACAGGGATCTGGCACAGATACGCAGTATTTT. It specifies CASSLARQGSGTDTQYF. V is TRBV11-3 and J is TRBJ2-3; 7 bases are shared with TRBD1. The CDR3 is 17 amino acids. J was trimmed by 1 base and V by 5 bases; bases with no gene match: 12. Germline V gene sequence: CDR1 SGHNT, CDR2 YENEEA. The variable domain in full, with the rest retrieved from reference TRBV11-3 and TRBJ2-3, is EAGVVQSPRYKIIEKKQPVAFWCNPISGHNTLYWYLQNLGQGPELLIRYENEEAVDDSQLPKDRFSAERLKGVDSTLKIQPAELGDSAVYLCASSLARQGSGTDTQYFGPGTRLTVL.

J is TRBJ1-2 and V is TRBV11-1, with TRBD1 matching over 11 bases. Germline V gives CDR1 SGHAT, CDR2 FQDESV (reference sequence). The CDR3 is made up of 14 amino acids. The trim removed 5 bases at V and 4 bases at J, leaving 3 bases unmatched. The CDR3 protein is CASSADRGLYGYTF. In DNA form, the CDR3 reads TGTGCCAGCAGCGCGGACAGGGGGCTCTATGGCTACACCTTC.

Worth noting for this clone: Other DNA variants within this sample encode the same CDR3. This rearrangement joins TRBV5-1 to TRBJ1-1, with TRBD1 matching 7 bases. The CDR3 has 15 residues. The junction had 9 bases not matched to a gene; V was cut back by 4 bases and J by 3 bases. Germline loops: CDR1 SGHRS, CDR2 YFSETQ. The CDR3: CASSQTGRRDTEAFF. The CDR3, as DNA: TGCGCCAGCAGCCAGACAGGGAGAAGGGACACTGAAGCTTTCTTT.

V and J are TRBV2 and TRBJ2-3, with D maybe TRBD2 (5 bases). From germline, CDR1 is SNHLY and CDR2 FYNNEI. V gave up 6 bases and J gave up 6 bases, with 7 bases separating them. CDR3 length: 11 residues. The CDR3, as DNA: TGTGCCAGCAGGCCGGGGGATACGCAGTATTTT. This translates into CASRPGDTQYF.

CDR3 residues: CASSRLRGQMEQFF. CDR3 nucleotide sequence: TGTGCCAGCTCGCGTCTCCGGGGTCAAATGGAGCAGTTCTTC. The rearrangement joins TRBV18 to TRBJ2-1, with D perhaps TRBD2 (5 bases). Germline V CDR1 and CDR2: KGHSH, LQKENI. The V gene lost 6 bases and the J gene lost 10 bases, with 19 bases spanning the gap. This CDR3 is 14 amino acids long.

This clone was seen more than once but under ten times. The genes are TRBV4-1 and TRBJ1-3; maybe TRBD1 (6 bases). From germline, CDR1 is MGHRA and CDR2 YSYEKL. CDR3 length equals 16 residues. Deletions cut 1 base from V and 0 bases from J, with 10 bases between. The CDR3 DNA reads TGCGCCAGCAGCCAAGGGACAGACCTCTCTGGAAACACCATATATTTT. This sequence encodes CASSQGTDLSGNTIYF.

V and J are TRBV5-6 and TRBJ1-2, with 9 bases that match TRBD1. V dropped 0 bases and J dropped 4; count of bases not matched to a gene: 4. Germline V lookup: CDR1 SGHDT, CDR2 YYEEEE. The CDR3 covers 15 residues. CDR3 sequence reads: CASSLVKGQGYGYTF. Here the CDR3 DNA reads TGTGCCAGCAGCTTGGTAAAGGGACAGGGCTATGGCTACACCTTC.

This chain joins TRBV30 and TRBJ2-1; 7 nucleotides agree with TRBD1. The germline V gene has CDR1 GTSNPN and CDR2 SVGIG (reference sequence). The V and J ends lost 0 bases and 9 bases, in that order; junction bases with no gene match: 8. The CDR3 sequence is 14 residues long. The CDR3 sequence: CAWSVSAGGTEQFF. Here the CDR3 DNA reads TGTGCCTGGAGTGTTTCGGCAGGGGGTACTGAGCAGTTCTTC.

This clone occurred a few times. The genes are TRBV29-1 and TRBJ2-7; tentatively, D is TRBD1 (5 bases). This CDR3 spans 12 amino acids. CDR1 and CDR2 from the germline V gene are SQVTM and ANQGSEA. V lost 1 base and J lost 3, with 7 bases in between. DNA for the CDR3: TGCAGCGTTGAAGGGGGCAACTACGAGCAGTACTTC. Its translation: CSVEGGNYEQYF.

This clone was detected a few times. The genes are TRBV25-1 and TRBJ2-5, with TRBD1 as a possible D gene (5 bases). The CDR3 extends over 11 amino acids. Germline V lookup: CDR1 MGHDK, CDR2 SYGVNS. The V gene lost 1 base and the J gene lost 9 bases, with 6 bases spanning the gap. Here the CDR3 DNA reads TGTGCCAGCAGTGAATCAGGGCCCCAGTACTTC. As protein: CASSESGPQYF.

The CDR3 spells CATSSPSGTSGGSSYNEQFF. The CDR3 DNA follows: TGTGCCACCAGCTCCCCCTCCGGGACTAGCGGGGGGAGCTCCTACAATGAGCAGTTCTTC. The chain recombines TRBV15 with TRBJ2-1, with 15 bases that match TRBD2. The ends lost 5 bases at V and 0 bases at J; junction bases unmatched: 11. CDR3 length: 20 amino acids. Germline CDR1 is LNHNV and CDR2 is YYDKDF (reference sequence).

The CDR3 loop is CASSQVQDRDNQPQHF. In nucleotides, the CDR3 is TGTGCCAGCAGCCAGGTCCAAGACAGAGATAATCAGCCCCAGCATTTT. The chain employs TRBV14 and TRBJ1-5, with D perhaps TRBD1 (5 bases). This CDR3 contains 16 residues. V was clipped by 3 bases and J by 4 bases, with 16 bases between them. Germline CDR1 and CDR2: SGHDN and FVKESK. Looking up the rest from reference TRBV14 and TRBJ1-5 gives the full variable domain: EAGVTQFPSHSVIEKGQTVTLRCDPISGHDNLYWYRRVMGKEIKFLLHFVKESKQDESGMPNNRFLAERTGGTYSTLKVQPAELEDSGVYFCASSQVQDRDNQPQHFGDGTRLSIL.

This clone has just a few counts. The chain recombines TRBV7-2 with TRBJ2-1; weak D call: TRBD1 (6 bases). From germline, CDR1 is SGHTA and CDR2 FQGNSA. V dropped 5 bases and J dropped 6 bases, with 17 bases sitting between them. The CDR3 totals 15 residues. The CDR3 DNA is TGTGCCAGCAGCCTAGGCCAGGGGAACATCAATGAGCAGTTCTTC. This gives the protein CASSLGQGNINEQFF.

V is TRBV2 and J is TRBJ2-2, with 9 bases identical to TRBD2. J lost 1 base, V lost 5 bases, and 5 bases had no gene match. The CDR3 covers 16 residues. From germline, CDR1 is SNHLY and CDR2 FYNNEI. CDR3 amino acids: CASSPLAGMNTGELFF. CDR3 coding DNA: TGTGCCAGCAGTCCCCTAGCGGGAATGAACACCGGGGAGCTGTTTTTT.

The CDR3 DNA reads as TGTGCCAGTAGTATCCTCGGGGCAGGGGGGAATTCACCCCTCCACTTT. Protein sequence: CASSILGAGGNSPLHF. This sequence joins TRBV19 and TRBJ1-6; TRBD1 agrees at 7 bases. Germline loops: CDR1 LNHDA, CDR2 SQIVND (reference sequence). V shed 3 bases, J shed 7 bases, and the junction held 9 bases outside the gene matches. The CDR3 is 16 amino acids.

The genes are TRBV14 and TRBJ2-1, with 10 bases lining up with TRBD1. This CDR3 is 16 amino acids long. With V trimmed by 4 bases and J by 4 bases, 7 bases remained unmatched. Germline CDR1 and CDR2: SGHDN and FVKESK. CDR3 residues: CASSPPTGGAYNEQFF. DNA for the CDR3: TGTGCCAGCAGCCCCCCGACAGGGGGCGCTTACAATGAGCAGTTCTTC.

CDR3 in DNA: TGTGCCAGCAGCCAAGACGGACTAGCGGGAGTTATCGGCACAGATACGCAGTATTTT. It yields the protein CASSQDGLAGVIGTDTQYF. The J gene is TRBJ2-3, the V gene TRBV4-2, with TRBD2 identical over 13 bases. This CDR3 is 19 amino acids long. In germline, CDR1 is LGHNA, CDR2 YNFKEQ. Losses at the gene ends were 0 bases for V and 1 base for J; bases not matched to a gene: 7.

J is TRBJ1-2 and V is TRBV6-5; TRBD1 aligns across 8 bases. V lost 2 bases, J lost 8 bases, and 7 bases stayed unmatched. The V gene's germline CDR1 is MNHEY and CDR2 SVGAGI. The CDR3 covers 14 residues. The CDR3 sequence: CASSYGQGPGGYTF. CDR3 sequence (DNA): TGTGCCAGCAGTTACGGACAGGGACCGGGCGGCTACACCTTC.

The chain joins TRBV5-1 to TRBJ2-3; TRBD2 matches 10 bases. The CDR3 length is 15 residues. Germline values: CDR1 SGHRS, CDR2 YFSETQ. V was clipped by 4 bases and J by 5 bases; unmatched bases: 7. CDR3 DNA sequence: TGCGCCAGCAGCAATAGCGGGAGGTGGGGAGATACGCAGTATTTT. Translating gives CASSNSGRWGDTQYF. The full variable domain, in which reference TRBV5-1 and TRBJ2-3 provide the parts outside the CDR3, is KAGVTQTPRYLIKTRGQQVTLSCSPISGHRSVSWYQQTPGQGLQFLFEYFSETQRNKGNFPGRFSGRQFSNSRSEMNVSTLELGDSALYLCASSNSGRWGDTQYFGPGTRLTVL.

A few counts support this clone. The sample holds other DNA sequences that translate to the same CDR3. CDR3 sequence (DNA): TGTGCCAGCAGTTTAACAGGGACCTCCTACGAGCAGTACTTC. Encoded protein: CASSLTGTSYEQYF. This chain joins TRBV27 and TRBJ2-7; possibly TRBD1 for D (6 bases). Trimming cost V 2 bases and J 0 bases, with 8 bases left between them. Germline V gene sequence: CDR1 MNHEY, CDR2 SMNVEV (reference sequence). There are 14 residues in the CDR3.

This chain uses TRBV7-6 with TRBJ2-2, with D perhaps TRBD1 (6 bases). The CDR3 has 19 residues. Germline CDR1 SGHVS, CDR2 FNYEAQ. V gave up 2 bases and J gave up 4 bases, with 23 bases separating them. The CDR3 loop reads CASSLWTGTNKRGTGELFF. The CDR3 nucleotides are TGTGCCAGCAGCTTATGGACCGGGACAAACAAAAGAGGCACCGGGGAGCTGTTTTTT. The whole variable domain, filled in from reference TRBV7-6 and TRBJ2-2, reads GAGVSQSPRYKVTKRGQDVALRCDPISGHVSLYWYRQALGQGPEFLTYFNYEAQQDKSGLPNDRFSAERPEGSISTLTIQRTEQRDSAMYRCASSLWTGTNKRGTGELFFGEGSRLTVL.

This clone appeared a single time. The V gene is TRBV19, the J gene TRBJ2-2; 7 nucleotides agree with TRBD1. The V gene's germline CDR1 is LNHDA and CDR2 SQIVND (reference sequence). This CDR3 spans 16 amino acids. Trimming at V came to 2 bases and at J to 2 bases, leaving 5 bases not matched to a gene. CDR3 protein: CASSILRDSNTGELFF. CDR3 coding DNA: TGTGCCAGTAGTATACTCCGGGACAGTAACACCGGGGAGCTGTTTTTT. The variable domain in full, with the rest retrieved from reference TRBV19 and TRBJ2-2, is DGGITQSPKYLFRKEGQNVTLSCEQNLNHDAMYWYRQDPGQGLRLIYYSQIVNDFQKGDIAEGYSVSREKKESFPLTVTSAQKNPTAFYLCASSILRDSNTGELFFGEGSRLTVL.

On this clone itself: It is likely a read error, because the conserved phenylalanine at the end of the CDR3 is missing. This rearrangement joins TRBV6-1 to TRBJ1-5; 7 bases align to TRBD1. J gave up 2 bases and V 8 bases, and 6 bases lay outside the gene matches. This CDR3 region has 14 residues. Per the germline V gene, CDR1 is MNHNS and CDR2 is SASEGT. CDR3 in DNA: TGTGCCAGCGGGCCAGGGGGAGGCAATCAGCCCCAGCATCTT. Translation gives CASGPGGGNQPQHL.

The chain couples TRBV7-2 to TRBJ1-5; the D gene is possibly TRBD1 (6 bases). The V and J ends lost 5 bases and 7 bases respectively, with 15 bases between them. Germline values: CDR1 SGHTA, CDR2 FQGNSA. This CDR3 region has 14 residues. The DNA for the CDR3 is TGTGCCAGCAGCCTAACAGGCCAGGGGCAGCCCCAGCATTTT. It is translated as CASSLTGQGQPQHF.

DNA of the CDR3: TGTGCCAGCAGCCCCGGACAGGGAACTGAAGCTTTCTTT. The encoded protein is CASSPGQGTEAFF. The chain is built from TRBV14 and TRBJ1-1; 8 bases agree with TRBD1. The J segment lost 5 bases and the V segment lost 4 bases, leaving 3 bases of the junction unmatched. Germline V lookup: CDR1 SGHDN, CDR2 FVKESK. The CDR3 spans 13 residues.